One sample yielded the 17 T cell receptor beta chains listed below, sequenced in a study of blood T cell repertoires in COVID-19 (dated by TCRdb to the early 2020s). The library was made by the immunoSEQ multiplex PCR assay. TCRdb re-hosts the immuneACCESS table, in-frame sequences only. Its copies lack some clones; in the studies checked, an unresolved V gene accounts for under half of them, and the cause for the rest is not known. Present in this sample are around 46,000 clones, over 70% of which were seen just once. Around 50% of the sample is in the top ten clones. Sequenced input: peripheral blood. Receptors originate from a man in his sixties or seventies with acute or convalescent COVID-19.

This chain joins TRBV25-1 and TRBJ2-1; a weak D match, TRBD2 (6 bases). Germline V gene data show CDR1 as MGHDK and CDR2 as SYGVNS. Trimming shortened V by 3 bases and J by 9 bases, and 15 bases separated the two germline ends. The CDR3 totals 14 residues. This CDR3 is CASSDGGGVGEQFF. In nucleotides, the CDR3 is TGTGCCAGCAGTGACGGCGGAGGGGTCGGTGAGCAGTTCTTC.

V gene TRBV7-2 combines with J gene TRBJ1-2; tentatively, D is TRBD1 (6 bases). The CDR3 has 14 residues. The V and J ends lost 2 bases and 7 bases respectively, with 14 bases between them. Germline values: CDR1 SGHTA, CDR2 FQGNSA. The CDR3 loop reads CASSLNSRGGGYTF. The CDR3 bases are TGTGCCAGCAGCTTAAACTCTCGAGGGGGTGGCTACACCTTC.

The rearrangement joins TRBV25-1 to TRBJ1-6, with unresolved D. The V gene's germline CDR1 is MGHDK and CDR2 SYGVNS. Trimming removed 6 bases at V and 2 bases at J, with 8 bases between. The CDR3 runs 14 residues. The CDR3 region has the DNA TGTGCCAGCAGCCGGGATCCCTATAATTCACCCCTCCACTTT. Its protein product is CASSRDPYNSPLHF.

The genes are TRBV5-3 and TRBJ1-5, with D possibly being TRBD1 (6 bases). TRBV5-3 is recorded as an ORF, its role being uncertain. V was clipped by 4 bases and J by 6 bases, with 20 bases between them. The CDR3 spans 16 residues. In nucleotides, the CDR3 is TGTGCCAGAAGCCTTACTGGTAACAGGGAATGTCAGCCCCAGCATTTT. It codes for CARSLTGNRECQPQHF.

This clone has a single count. CDR3 residues: CASRSRDKKRKFGQPQHF. CDR3 nucleotide sequence: TGTGCCAGCAGAAGCCGGGACAAAAAACGCAAATTCGGTCAGCCCCAGCATTTT. The chain couples TRBV6-4 to TRBJ1-5; maybe TRBD1 (6 bases). Trimming cost V 6 bases and J 6 bases, with 27 bases left between them. The germline V gene has CDR1 MRHNA and CDR2 SNTAGT. This CDR3 region has 18 residues.

The chain combines TRBV6-5 with TRBJ2-2; TRBD1 aligns across 8 bases. Trimming removed 8 bases from V and 6 bases from J; junction bases left unmatched: 8. Germline-derived CDR1 and CDR2 are MNHEY and SVGAGI. CDR3 length: 14 residues. DNA of the CDR3: TGTGCCAGCTCGACAGGGGAGGATCCCGGGGAGCTGTTTTTT. It encodes CASSTGEDPGELFF.

The chain carries TRBV7-6 and TRBJ2-1; D is perhaps TRBD1 (6 bases). The CDR3 spans 14 residues. Germline CDR1 and CDR2: SGHVS and FNYEAQ. The V gene lost 5 bases and the J gene lost 7 bases, with 15 bases spanning the gap. The CDR3 is CASSPRVGANEQFF. CDR3 DNA: TGTGCCAGCAGCCCCCGGGTGGGGGCGAATGAGCAGTTCTTC. Filled out from reference TRBV7-6 and TRBJ2-1, the complete variable domain reads GAGVSQSPRYKVTKRGQDVALRCDPISGHVSLYWYRQALGQGPEFLTYFNYEAQQDKSGLPNDRFSAERPEGSISTLTIQRTEQRDSAMYRCASSPRVGANEQFFGPGTRLTVL.

CDR3 region: CASSYSKASGRHEQFF. In nucleotides, the CDR3 is TGTGCCAGCAGTTACTCGAAGGCTAGCGGGAGGCATGAGCAGTTCTTC. The gene calls are TRBV6-2 or TRBV6-3 and TRBJ2-1; TRBD2 matches at 11 bases. There are 16 residues in the CDR3. V lost 0 bases, J lost 8 bases, and 6 bases stayed unmatched. CDR1 and CDR2 (germline): MNHEY, SVGEGT.

V and J are TRBV11-3 and TRBJ2-1; tentative D call: TRBD1 (6 bases). The V gene's germline CDR1 is SGHNT and CDR2 YENEEA. Trimming left V 2 bases short and J 2 bases short, with 10 bases between. The CDR3 totals 15 residues. In nucleotides, the CDR3 is TGTGCCAGCAGCTTAATATCAGGGGCCTACAATGAGCAGTTCTTC. This translates into CASSLISGAYNEQFF.

The CDR3 loop is CASSGSTNTGELFF. Here the CDR3 DNA reads TGTGCCAGCTCAGGCTCGACGAACACCGGGGAGCTGTTTTTT. The chain couples TRBV18 to TRBJ2-2; the D is unclear. Germline V gives CDR1 KGHSH, CDR2 LQKENI. This CDR3 has 14 residues. Trimming left V 5 bases short and J 0 bases short, with 7 bases between.

The chain recombines TRBV24-1 with TRBJ2-3, with TRBD1 identical over 8 bases. V was clipped by 10 bases and J by 8 bases; unmatched bases: 10. In germline, CDR1 is KGHDR, CDR2 SFDVKD. CDR3 length: 13 amino acids. The CDR3 bases are TGTGCCACGCAGGACAGGGCAACCGGTACGCAGTATTTT. This encodes CATQDRATGTQYF.

V and J are TRBV6-5 and TRBJ1-2; D not certain. The CDR3 has 15 residues. Germline CDR1 reads MNHEY; CDR2 reads SVGAGI. Trimming removed 0 bases from V and 4 bases from J, with 12 bases in between. This CDR3 reads CASSYSPTTGYGYTF. The CDR3 region has the DNA TGTGCCAGCAGTTACTCGCCCACCACCGGCTATGGCTACACCTTC.

CDR3 sequence: CASSYTSGGEQYF. The DNA for the CDR3 is TGCGCCAGCAGCTATACTAGCGGAGGCGAGCAGTACTTC. The V call is TRBV4-1, the J call TRBJ2-7, with 8 bases lining up with TRBD2. Losses at the gene ends were 5 bases for V and 6 bases for J; bases not matched to a gene: 6. The CDR3 is 13 residues long. Germline CDR1 and CDR2: MGHRA and YSYEKL.

This chain uses TRBV7-2 with TRBJ2-3, with TRBD2 as a possible D gene (6 bases). The CDR3 consists of 14 residues. Looked up from germline, CDR1 is SGHTA and CDR2 is FQGNSA. V dropped 6 bases and J dropped 0 bases, with 10 bases sitting between them. The CDR3 DNA reads as TGTGCCAGCAGGGAGGGACTTAGCACAGATACGCAGTATTTT. Translating gives CASREGLSTDTQYF. The whole variable domain, filled in from reference TRBV7-2 and TRBJ2-3, reads GAGVSQSPSNKVTEKGKDVELRCDPISGHTALYWYRQSLGQGLEFLIYFQGNSAPDKSGLPSDRFSAERTGGSVSTLTIQRTQQEDSAVYLCASREGLSTDTQYFGPGTRLTVL.

The gene calls are TRBV18 and TRBJ1-1; perhaps TRBD1 as D (5 bases). This CDR3 contains 13 residues. Germline V gives CDR1 KGHSH, CDR2 LQKENI. V lost 0 bases to trimming and J lost 7 bases, with 9 bases between them. The CDR3 sequence: CASSPPGQGEAFF. In DNA, the CDR3 is TGTGCCAGCTCACCACCGGGGCAGGGTGAAGCTTTCTTT.

The chain is built from TRBV14 and TRBJ1-5, with no clear D. CDR1 and CDR2 (germline): SGHDN, FVKESK. The V end lost 0 bases, the J end lost 4 bases, and 4 bases lay between the germline ends. The length of the CDR3 is 13 residues. CDR3 amino acids: CASSQDRNQPQHF. For the CDR3, the DNA is TGTGCCAGCAGCCAAGACCGGAATCAGCCCCAGCATTTT.

This clone was observed a single time. The genes are TRBV19 and TRBJ2-2, with 9 bases lining up with TRBD1. The CDR3 runs 18 residues. V lost 3 bases, J lost 4 bases, and 12 bases stayed unmatched. Germline V gene data show CDR1 as LNHDA and CDR2 as SQIVND (reference sequence). Here the CDR3 DNA reads TGTGCCAGTAGTATGGGGACAGGGTGGGTCGAGGGCACCGGGGAGCTGTTTTTT. This gives the protein CASSMGTGWVEGTGELFF.